The 27 T cell receptor beta chains below all came from one sample that was sequenced in a study of T cell repertoires in cytomegalovirus infection. MiXCR, applied by TCRdb to the reads, yields one record per CDR3 protein. The table includes tens of thousands of distinct CDR3 sequences, more than 3% detected once. What was sequenced was PBMCs. Source of these receptors: a human donor in good health (CMV status not recorded). Some clones in this sample may be carry-over from other donors' samples.

The sample holds many counts of this clonotype. The V gene is TRBV28, the J gene TRBJ1-1; D ambiguous. Between the trimmed V and J ends, which lost 3 bases and 2 bases, there was a span of 16 bases. CDR1 and CDR2 (germline): MDHEN, SYDVKM. CDR3 length equals 16 residues. The CDR3, as DNA: TGTGCCAGCAGTTTCTATACAGAAATCTCAAACACTGAAGCTTTCTTT. Amino acid sequence: CASSFYTEISNTEAFF.

This clonotype was counted ten times or more. The chain's CDR3 is CASSSRQGNTEAFF. CDR3 bases: TGTGCCAGCAGCTCAAGACAGGGGAACACTGAAGCTTTCTTT. V is TRBV5-6 and J is TRBJ1-1; TRBD1 agrees at 7 bases. The CDR3 is made up of 14 amino acids. Per the germline V gene, CDR1 is SGHDT and CDR2 is YYEEEE. V lost 3 bases, J lost 1 base, and 3 bases stayed unmatched.

This clonotype was counted at least ten times. V usage is TRBV12-3 or TRBV12-4 and J usage is TRBJ2-2, with 7 bases lining up with TRBD1. With V trimmed by 6 bases and J by 4 bases, 8 bases remained unmatched. The CDR3 runs to 15 residues. In DNA, the CDR3 is TGTGCCAGCAGGGGACAGTTGGATGTCACCGGGGAGCTGTTTTTT. Translation gives CASRGQLDVTGELFF.

This clonotype occurred many times. V gene TRBV13 combines with J gene TRBJ2-7, with 12 bases identical to TRBD2. The CDR3 spans 16 residues. Looked up from germline, CDR1 is PRHDT and CDR2 is FYEKMQ (reference sequence). V was clipped by 3 bases and J by 5 bases; unmatched bases: 8. This CDR3 reads CASSFLAGGPADEQYF. CDR3 in DNA: TGTGCCAGCAGCTTCCTAGCGGGAGGGCCGGCTGACGAGCAGTACTTC. The full variable domain, its missing parts supplied by reference TRBV13 and TRBJ2-7, is AAGVIQSPRHLIKEKRETATLKCYPIPRHDTVYWYQQGPGQDPQFLISFYEKMQSDKGSIPDRFSAQQFSDYHSELNMSSLELGDSALYFCASSFLAGGPADEQYFGPGTRLTVT.

This clonotype was counted at least ten times. The chain uses TRBV25-1 and TRBJ1-1; D may be TRBD1 (6 bases). Germline CDR1 is MGHDK and CDR2 is SYGVNS. Trimming shortened V by 1 base and J by 3 bases, and 18 bases separated the two germline ends. This CDR3 is built from 17 residues. This CDR3 is CASSESKVAGGHTEAFF. CDR3 coding DNA: TGTGCCAGCAGTGAATCTAAGGTAGCGGGGGGGCACACTGAAGCTTTCTTT.

This clonotype was observed at least ten times. This chain uses TRBV7-8 with TRBJ2-1, with TRBD2 matching 8 bases. Germline V gene lookup returns CDR1 SGHVS and CDR2 FQNEAQ. The length of the CDR3 is 16 residues. The J segment lost 5 bases and the V segment lost 2 bases, leaving 8 bases of the junction unmatched. CDR3 residues: CASSLRLRGANNEQFF. The CDR3 region has the DNA TGTGCCAGCAGCTTAAGGTTGCGGGGGGCAAACAATGAGCAGTTCTTC.

This clonotype was picked up many times. The chain has TRBV7-2 and TRBJ1-4; D is uncertain. Germline V lookup: CDR1 SGHTA, CDR2 FQGNSA. The CDR3 runs to 14 residues. Trimming removed 5 bases from V and 10 bases from J, with 17 bases in between. CDR3 sequence: CASSPRGGGGKLFF. CDR3 coding DNA: TGTGCCAGCAGCCCGCGGGGAGGCGGCGGAAAACTGTTTTTT.

This clonotype was picked up many times. The CDR3 here is CASSWDQNNEQFF. The CDR3 bases are TGTGCCAGCAGTTGGGACCAAAACAATGAGCAGTTCTTC. The chain is built from TRBV27 and TRBJ2-1; D assignment may be TRBD1 or TRBD2 (5 bases each). Trimming removed 4 bases at V and 5 bases at J, with 9 bases between. The germline V gene has CDR1 MNHEY and CDR2 SMNVEV (reference sequence). CDR3 length equals 13 residues.

This clonotype was recorded many times. J is TRBJ1-1 and V is TRBV7-2; D gene uncertain. Germline V gene lookup returns CDR1 SGHTA and CDR2 FQGNSA. V was trimmed by 4 bases and J by 4 bases, leaving 7 bases between them. The CDR3 is 12 amino acids. The CDR3 DNA reads as TGTGCCAGCAGCTCGAGATTCACTGAAGCTTTCTTT. Its translation is CASSSRFTEAFF.

This clonotype showed up many times. This chain links TRBV12-3 or TRBV12-4 with TRBJ1-5; D perhaps matches TRBD1 (6 bases). V was cut by 5 bases and J by 6 bases, with 14 bases left in between. The CDR3 spans 14 residues. The CDR3 coding sequence is TGTGCCAGCAGTGTGACAGGCCGACTTCAGCCCCAGCATTTT. Its translation: CASSVTGRLQPQHF.

This clonotype appeared many times. The chain employs TRBV7-2 and TRBJ1-1; D ambiguous. This CDR3 region has 13 residues. The germline V and J ends were trimmed by 5 bases and 1 base, with 8 bases remaining between them. Germline V lookup: CDR1 SGHTA, CDR2 FQGNSA. This CDR3 is CASSTNRNTEAFF. The DNA for the CDR3 is TGTGCCAGCAGCACTAACAGGAACACTGAAGCTTTCTTT.

This clonotype has at least ten counts. CDR3 coding DNA: TGCGCCAGCAGCCAAGCCGAGGGGGCGTCTCGGGGGACCCAGTACTTC. It codes for CASSQAEGASRGTQYF. The genes are TRBV4-1 and TRBJ2-5, with 7 positions matching TRBD1. Looked up from germline, CDR1 is MGHRA and CDR2 is YSYEKL. The CDR3 is made up of 16 amino acids. Losses at the gene ends were 1 base for V and 7 bases for J; bases not matched to a gene: 12.

This clonotype was detected many times. This rearrangement joins TRBV7-6 to TRBJ2-6; the D is unclear. Germline-derived CDR1 and CDR2 are SGHVS and FNYEAQ. The germline V and J ends were trimmed by 4 bases and 0 bases, with 16 bases remaining between them. The CDR3 has 18 amino acids. The CDR3 spells CASSSPLEPDSGANVLTF. The CDR3 DNA sequence: TGTGCCAGCAGCTCCCCCCTAGAGCCCGACTCTGGGGCCAACGTCCTGACTTTC.

This clonotype was counted at least ten times. This chain joins TRBV7-9 and TRBJ2-3; D not certain. Germline CDR1 SEHNR, CDR2 FQNEAQ (reference sequence). There are 17 residues in the CDR3. Between the trimmed V and J ends, which lost 5 bases and 1 base, there was a span of 19 bases. CDR3 coding DNA: TGTGCCAGCAGCGTAAAGACACCCGGAGAAGGCACAGATACGCAGTATTTT. Its translation is CASSVKTPGEGTDTQYF.

This clonotype was seen more than once but under ten times. The V gene is TRBV7-2, the J gene TRBJ2-7; either TRBD1 or TRBD2 may supply D (5 bases each). The CDR3 spans 14 residues. Deletions cut 7 bases from V and 2 bases from J, with 15 bases between. From germline, CDR1 is SGHTA and CDR2 FQGNSA. The CDR3 coding sequence is TGTGCCAGCAATCCGGGGCGCCCACCCTACGAGCAGTACTTC. Protein: CASNPGRPPYEQYF. Full variable domain (missing parts from reference TRBV7-2 and TRBJ2-7): GAGVSQSPSNKVTEKGKDVELRCDPISGHTALYWYRQSLGQGLEFLIYFQGNSAPDKSGLPSDRFSAERTGGSVSTLTIQRTQQEDSAVYLCASNPGRPPYEQYFGPGTRLTVT.

This clonotype was detected many times. CDR3 bases: TGTGCCAGCAGTTCCCCGGGACAGGGGGCAAACCTGGGGGAGCAGTACTTC. Translated, it gives CASSSPGQGANLGEQYF. The chain has TRBV28 and TRBJ2-7; 12 positions match TRBD1. This CDR3 is built from 17 residues. V lost 4 bases, J lost 7 bases, and 14 bases stayed unmatched. The germline V gene encodes CDR1 MDHEN and CDR2 SYDVKM.

This clonotype was recorded at least ten times. The gene calls are TRBV7-2 and TRBJ2-7; D might be TRBD2 (5 bases). V lost 1 base to trimming and J lost 0 bases, with 13 bases between them. The CDR3 spans 16 residues. Germline CDR1 is SGHTA and CDR2 is FQGNSA. The DNA for the CDR3 is TGTGCCAGCAGCTTAGTTGGCGGGCCCAGCTCCTACGAGCAGTACTTC. The encoded protein is CASSLVGGPSSYEQYF.

This sequence joins TRBV2 and TRBJ1-5; 9 nucleotides line up with TRBD1. Trimming removed 6 bases from V and 6 bases from J; junction bases left unmatched: 12. The CDR3 has 16 residues. CDR1 is SNHLY and CDR2 is FYNNEI in the germline V gene. Written as DNA, the CDR3 is TGTGCCAGCAGCCAAGTAAGACAGGGGGGTATTCAGCCCCAGCATTTT. This gives the protein CASSQVRQGGIQPQHF.

This clonotype was counted many times. The chain recombines TRBV12-5 with TRBJ2-1; 9 nucleotides agree with TRBD2. Germline V gene data show CDR1 as LGHNT and CDR2 as FRNRAP. J gave up 9 bases and V 0 bases, and 9 bases lay outside the gene matches. This CDR3 comprises 16 residues. The CDR3 nucleotides are TGTGCTAGTGGTTTGGTAGATGGCGGGAGGGCCCGTGAGCAGTTCTTC. Amino acid sequence: CASGLVDGGRAREQFF.

This clonotype was seen ten or more times. The chain couples TRBV7-2 to TRBJ2-7, with D possibly TRBD2 on 6 matching bases. V shed 7 bases and J shed 3 bases, with 13 bases lying between them. The CDR3 extends over 13 amino acids. Germline V gene sequence: CDR1 SGHTA, CDR2 FQGNSA. DNA of the CDR3: TGTGCCAGCACCGGCGGGACCGGCTACGAGCAGTACTTC. Residues: CASTGGTGYEQYF.

This clonotype was seen ten or more times. CDR3 residues: CASSLGTGNVAGNTIYF. In DNA form, the CDR3 reads TGTGCCAGCAGCTTAGGGACAGGGAATGTTGCTGGAAACACCATATATTTT. V gene TRBV7-2 combines with J gene TRBJ1-3, with 8 bases fitting TRBD1. Germline values: CDR1 SGHTA, CDR2 FQGNSA. This CDR3 spans 17 amino acids. V dropped 1 base and J dropped 2; count of bases not matched to a gene: 7.

As regards this clonotype: A read error may be the cause here, since a much bigger clone is one base away. This chain links TRBV12-3 or TRBV12-4 with TRBJ1-5, with D uncertain. The CDR3 loop spans 15 amino acids. CDR3 nucleotides: TGTGACAGCAGTTTCATTTCGGGTTTGGGGCAGCCCCAGCATTTT. Translating it yields CDSSFISGLGQPQHF.

The table lists this clonotype with many counts. The chain has TRBV28 and TRBJ1-5; 8 nucleotides align to TRBD1. The V and J ends lost 5 bases and 2 bases, in that order; junction bases with no gene match: 5. The V gene's germline CDR1 is MDHEN and CDR2 SYDVKM. The CDR3 contains 15 residues. CDR3 amino acids: CASSTATGGNQPQHF. In nucleotides, the CDR3 is TGTGCCAGCAGTACCGCGACAGGGGGCAATCAGCCCCAGCATTTT.

Ten or more counts support this clonotype. V is TRBV7-2 and J is TRBJ2-7; perhaps TRBD1 as D (6 bases). This CDR3 has 15 amino acids. V was trimmed by 2 bases and J by 2 bases, leaving 13 bases between them. The germline gives CDR1 SGHTA, CDR2 FQGNSA. CDR3 nucleotide sequence: TGTGCCAGCAGCTTATTAAGGGGGTCAACCTACGAGCAGTACTTC. This sequence encodes CASSLLRGSTYEQYF.

This clonotype was counted ten times or more. The V and J genes are TRBV2 and TRBJ2-6, with D maybe TRBD2 (6 bases). In germline, CDR1 is SNHLY, CDR2 FYNNEI. The CDR3 has 15 residues. V lost 4 bases and J lost 1, with 8 bases in between. The CDR3: CASSVGGSGANVLTF. The DNA of the CDR3 is TGTGCCAGCAGTGTTGGAGGGTCTGGGGCCAACGTCCTGACTTTC.

This clonotype has more than one count but fewer than ten. The chain joins TRBV29-1 to TRBJ1-1; possible D gene TRBD1, 5 bases. The CDR3 length is 12 residues. Germline CDR1 is SQVTM and CDR2 is ANQGSEA. V was trimmed by 6 bases and J by 4 bases, leaving 12 bases between them. The CDR3 loop reads CSVNPGGTEAFF. In nucleotides, the CDR3 is TGCAGCGTCAACCCGGGGGGCACTGAAGCTTTCTTT.

In its sample, this clonotype was seen many times. This chain links TRBV11-2 with TRBJ2-1; D is possibly TRBD2 (6 bases). Germline V lookup: CDR1 SGHAT, CDR2 FQNNGV. V dropped 1 base and J dropped 2 bases, with 12 bases sitting between them. The CDR3 runs 16 residues. CDR3 amino acids: CASSLGPGLPYNEQFF. DNA for the CDR3: TGTGCCAGCAGCTTAGGACCGGGACTCCCCTACAATGAGCAGTTCTTC.